The clone carrying this TCR beta chain appeared many times. Its antigen is not known. The length of the CDR3 is 16 residues. V lost 5 bases to trimming and J lost 4 bases; unmatched junction nucleotides: 7. The germline gives CDR1 SGHTA, CDR2 FQGNSA. This specimen belongs to a study of T cell repertoires in cytomegalovirus infection. Turning to the study itself: Carrying CMV and the relevant HLA type showed in public TCR beta signatures. Overall study results and limits: Dominating the ex vivo response were TCR beta clonotypes that were CMV-specific and HLA-C-restricted. Pooled public TCR beta family frequency picked out CMV carriers with the relevant HLA.

One entry per CDR3 protein results from TCRdb running MiXCR on the reads. The data show more than 350,000 distinct CDR3 sequences, with 30% to 40% seen just once and roughly an eighth held by the top ten. The chain links TRBV7-2 to TRBJ2-2, with TRBD2 matching 10 bases. Sequencing used PBMCs. This sequence was found in a human donor in good health (CMV status not recorded). Some clones in this sample may be carry-over from other donors' samples. CDR3 residues: CASSLRTSGPTGELFF. Here the CDR3 DNA reads TGTGCCAGCAGCCTCCGGACTAGCGGCCCCACCGGGGAGCTGTTTTTT.